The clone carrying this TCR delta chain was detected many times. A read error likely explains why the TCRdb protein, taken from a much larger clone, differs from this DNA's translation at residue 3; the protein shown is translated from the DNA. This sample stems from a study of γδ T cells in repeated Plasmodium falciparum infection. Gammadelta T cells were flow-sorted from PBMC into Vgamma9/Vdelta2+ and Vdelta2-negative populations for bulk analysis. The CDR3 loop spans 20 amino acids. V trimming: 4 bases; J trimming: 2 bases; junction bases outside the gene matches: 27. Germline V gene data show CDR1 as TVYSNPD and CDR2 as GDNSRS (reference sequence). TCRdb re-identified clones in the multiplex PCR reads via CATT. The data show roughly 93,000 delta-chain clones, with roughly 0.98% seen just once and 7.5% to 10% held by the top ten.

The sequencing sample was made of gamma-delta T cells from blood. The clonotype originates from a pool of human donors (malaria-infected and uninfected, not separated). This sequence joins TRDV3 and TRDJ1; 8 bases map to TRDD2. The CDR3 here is CASTGLPIIVSPRTTDKLIF. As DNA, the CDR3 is TGTGCCTCTACTGGCCTTCCTATTATCGTTAGCCCAAGAACGACCGATAAACTCATCTTT.